This entry lists 3 T cell receptor beta chains sequenced from one sample in a study of yellow fever vaccine responses in identical twins. A single record per CDR3 protein comes from TCRdb applying MiXCR to the RT-PCR reads. Of fewer than 5,000 distinct CDR3 sequences listed, roughly 91% were seen once; the top ten hold around 1.9%. The source material was T cells from blood (PBMCs), unsorted or a sorted subset (not recorded which), sampled before or after yellow fever vaccination (not recorded which). All receptors come from a woman under 30 who received the yellow fever vaccine.

This clonotype is a singleton in its sample. The J gene is TRBJ1-1, the V gene TRBV21-1. TRBV21-1 represents a pseudogene. The CDR3 is 16 amino acids. For the CDR3, the DNA is TGTGCCAGCAGCAAAAGGGTGGCAGATAGGGACACTGAAGCTTTCTTT. Protein: CASSKRVADRDTEAFF.

The chain's CDR3 is CASSHTGVMDNEQFF. The CDR3 region has the DNA TGTGCCAGCTCACATACAGGGGTGATGGACAATGAGCAGTTCTTC. The chain uses TRBV18 and TRBJ2-1; 7 positions agree with TRBD1. The CDR3 consists of 15 residues. The germline V gene has CDR1 KGHSH and CDR2 LQKENI. V shed 4 bases and J 5 bases; nucleotides not matched to a gene: 8.

This chain connects TRBV5-6 to TRBJ1-1; D remains unclear. The CDR3 length is 14 residues. The germline CDR1 and CDR2 sequences are SGHDT and YYEEEE. Trimming cost V 1 base and J 4 bases, with 11 bases left between them. Here the CDR3 reads CASSLWWSGTEAFF. The CDR3, as DNA: TGTGCCAGCAGCTTGTGGTGGTCTGGCACTGAAGCTTTCTTT. The variable domain in full, with the rest retrieved from reference TRBV5-6 and TRBJ1-1, is DAGVTQSPTHLIKTRGQQVTLRCSPKSGHDTVSWYQQALGQGPQFIFQYYEEEERQRGNFPDRFSGHQFPNYSSELNVNALLLGDSALYLCASSLWWSGTEAFFGQGTRLTVV.